This entry lists 22 T cell receptor beta chains sequenced from one sample in a study of blood T cell repertoires in COVID-19. This table comes from immunoSEQ multiplex PCR, and its TCRdb copy is limited to in-frame clones, with some not included. The sample yields under 200,000 clones, around nine tenths seen once. Sequenced material: peripheral blood. Receptors originate from a man aged 60 to 69 with active or convalescent COVID-19.

There are a few counts of this clone. V is TRBV13 and J is TRBJ1-1; unclear D gene. Germline lookup yields CDR1 PRHDT and CDR2 FYEKMQ (reference sequence). The germline V and J ends were trimmed by 2 bases and 6 bases, with 10 bases remaining between them. This CDR3 has 13 residues. CDR3 sequence (DNA): TGTGCCAGCAGCTTACGGGAGTCTCCTGAAGCTTTCTTT. This gives the protein CASSLRESPEAFF.

The rearrangement joins TRBV3-1 (or the pseudogene TRBV3-2) to TRBJ1-3; 9 nucleotides match TRBD1. Losses at the gene ends were 1 base for V and 0 bases for J; bases not matched to a gene: 4. From germline, CDR1 is LGHDT and CDR2 YNNKEL (reference sequence). The CDR3 totals 17 residues. Here the CDR3 reads CASSQGGQGLSGNTIYF. In nucleotides, the CDR3 is TGTGCCAGCAGCCAAGGTGGACAGGGGCTCTCTGGAAACACCATATATTTT.

J is TRBJ2-7 and V is TRBV18; D unclear. The CDR3 spans 14 residues. Between the trimmed V and J ends, which lost 0 bases and 3 bases, there was a span of 9 bases. Per germline, CDR1 KGHSH and CDR2 LQKENI. Here the CDR3 DNA reads TGTGCCAGCTCACCACCGGGTAAGCGCTACGAGCAGTACTTC. Translating gives CASSPPGKRYEQYF.

The chain has TRBV2 and TRBJ1-5, with D possibly TRBD1 on 6 matching bases. V lost 7 bases to trimming and J lost 3 bases, with 13 bases between them. Germline CDR1 SNHLY, CDR2 FYNNEI. The CDR3 length is 14 residues. DNA of the CDR3: TGTGCCAGCAAATCAGGGGTTTCCAATCAGCCCCAGCATTTT. Translating gives CASKSGVSNQPQHF.

J is TRBJ1-2 and V is TRBV2, with D hard to call. Germline values: CDR1 SNHLY, CDR2 FYNNEI. Trimming left V 4 bases short and J 4 bases short, with 10 bases between. The CDR3 runs to 13 residues. CDR3 sequence reads: CASSAEVGYGYTF. DNA for the CDR3: TGTGCCAGCAGTGCGGAGGTCGGCTATGGCTACACCTTC.

The chain links TRBV7-2 to TRBJ1-2, with 7 positions matching TRBD1. V was pared by 5 bases and J by 6 bases, with 6 bases of the junction left unmatched. The CDR3 runs to 13 residues. Germline CDR1 and CDR2: SGHTA and FQGNSA. CDR3 in amino acids: CASSPRGQNGYTF. As DNA, the CDR3 is TGTGCCAGCAGCCCTAGGGGGCAGAATGGCTACACCTTC.

The chain joins TRBV2 to TRBJ1-5; possible D gene TRBD1, 5 bases. Germline loops: CDR1 SNHLY, CDR2 FYNNEI. The CDR3 runs to 13 residues. V was trimmed by 8 bases and J by 5 bases, leaving 13 bases between them. Here the CDR3 reads CASGGDSHQPQHF. DNA for the CDR3: TGTGCCAGCGGAGGGGACTCTCATCAGCCCCAGCATTTT.

Written as DNA, the CDR3 is TGTGCCAGCAGCTACGGACAGCTAAATCAGCCCCAGCATTTT. It codes for CASSYGQLNQPQHF. The chain couples TRBV7-9 to TRBJ1-5, with D maybe TRBD1 (6 bases). The CDR3 runs to 14 residues. Germline-derived CDR1 and CDR2 are SEHNR and FQNEAQ (reference sequence). Deletions cut 4 bases from V and 4 bases from J, with 11 bases between. Filled out from reference TRBV7-9 and TRBJ1-5, the complete variable domain reads DTGVSQNPRHKITKRGQNVTFRCDPISEHNRLYWYRQTLGQGPEFLTYFQNEAQLEKSRLLSDRFSAERPKGSFSTLEIQRTEQGDSAMYLCASSYGQLNQPQHFGDGTRLSIL.

CDR3 in DNA: TGTGCCAGCAGCCTCAGGGGTGGACAGGGGCGCGGGAATGAGCAGTTCTTC. Protein: CASSLRGGQGRGNEQFF. The gene calls are TRBV7-6 and TRBJ2-1; 9 bases match TRBD1. The CDR3 contains 17 residues. Germline CDR1 and CDR2: SGHVS and FNYEAQ. V trimming: 5 bases; J trimming: 7 bases; junction bases outside the gene matches: 15.

This chain uses TRBV2 with TRBJ2-2; 9 positions agree with TRBD1. The V gene end was trimmed by 8 bases and the J gene end by 6 bases; junction bases not matched to a gene: 10. Germline V gene data show CDR1 as SNHLY and CDR2 as FYNNEI. There are 15 residues in the CDR3. The CDR3 sequence is CASRTGTGTSGELFF. DNA of the CDR3: TGTGCCAGCCGAACCGGGACAGGGACCTCCGGGGAGCTGTTTTTT.

The rearrangement links TRBV24-1 to TRBJ2-3; the match to TRBD1 covers 7 bases. With V trimmed by 3 bases and J by 2 bases, 7 bases remained unmatched. The CDR3 spans 16 residues. Germline V CDR1 and CDR2: KGHDR, SFDVKD. The DNA for the CDR3 is TGTGCCACCAGTGATGCAGGGGGTACAGACACAGATACGCAGTATTTT. Its protein is CATSDAGGTDTDTQYF.

V and J are TRBV5-1 and TRBJ1-6, with TRBD1 matching over 7 bases. Germline V gene lookup returns CDR1 SGHRS and CDR2 YFSETQ. The CDR3 is made up of 16 amino acids. V was pared by 4 bases and J by 7 bases, with 11 bases of the junction left unmatched. The CDR3 sequence: CASSLIDSGGNSPLHF. CDR3 coding DNA: TGCGCCAGCAGCCTTATTGATTCAGGGGGGAATTCACCCCTCCACTTT.

The V gene is TRBV3-1 (or the pseudogene TRBV3-2), the J gene TRBJ1-4, with 12 bases that match TRBD1. The CDR3 runs 18 residues. V lost 5 bases and J lost 3; bases outside the gene matches: 10. Germline CDR1 LGHDT, CDR2 YNNKEL (reference sequence). CDR3 nucleotide sequence: TGTGCCAGCAGCAACCGGGACAGGGGGCTTTCGGCTAATGAAAAACTGTTTTTT. It encodes CASSNRDRGLSANEKLFF.

This chain connects TRBV19 to TRBJ1-1, with D maybe TRBD1 (6 bases). Trimming pared 7 bases from V and 0 bases from J, leaving 15 bases between. The CDR3 extends over 15 amino acids. CDR1 and CDR2 (germline): LNHDA, SQIVND (reference sequence). The CDR3 spells CASTHSDRLNTEAFF. The CDR3 DNA reads TGTGCCAGTACCCACTCGGACAGACTGAACACTGAAGCTTTCTTT.

The chain has TRBV2 and TRBJ1-2, with 9 positions matching TRBD1. V lost 7 bases, J lost 4 bases, and 13 bases stayed unmatched. The CDR3 totals 16 residues. Germline lookup yields CDR1 SNHLY and CDR2 FYNNEI. The DNA for the CDR3 is TGTGCCAGCACCGCGGACAGGGGAAGTCTATCCTATGGCTACACCTTC. It codes for CASTADRGSLSYGYTF.

This sequence joins TRBV18 and TRBJ1-2; 8 bases are a match to TRBD1. The CDR3 totals 13 residues. J gave up 4 bases and V 6 bases, and 4 bases lay outside the gene matches. Germline V gene data show CDR1 as KGHSH and CDR2 as LQKENI. The CDR3 sequence: CASSPDRVYGYTF. The CDR3 DNA is TGTGCCAGCTCTCCGGACAGGGTCTATGGCTACACCTTC. The variable domain in full, with the rest retrieved from reference TRBV18 and TRBJ1-2, is NAGVMQNPRHLVRRRGQEARLRCSPMKGHSHVYWYRQLPEEGLKFMVYLQKENIIDESGMPKERFSAEFPKEGPSILRIQQVVRGDSAAYFCASSPDRVYGYTFGSGTRLTVV.

The chain carries TRBV5-5 and TRBJ2-5; 10 positions match TRBD1. The CDR3 runs 15 residues. The ends lost 1 base at V and 5 bases at J; junction bases unmatched: 5. CDR1 SGHKS and CDR2 YYEKEE come from the germline V gene (reference sequence). The CDR3 reads CASSLFGTGEETQYF. The CDR3 DNA follows: TGTGCCAGCAGCTTGTTCGGGACAGGGGAGGAGACCCAGTACTTC. The full variable domain, with the rest looked up from reference TRBV5-5 and TRBJ2-5, is DAGVTQSPTHLIKTRGQQVTLRCSPISGHKSVSWYQQVLGQGPQFIFQYYEKEERGRGNFPDRFSARQFPNYSSELNVNALLLGDSALYLCASSLFGTGEETQYFGPGTRLLVL.

The chain has TRBV3-1 (or the pseudogene TRBV3-2) and TRBJ1-2; 10 bases match TRBD1. CDR1 is LGHDT and CDR2 is YNNKEL in the germline V gene (reference sequence). This CDR3 has 13 residues. With 4 bases clipped from V and 8 bases from J, the junction kept 4 bases outside the gene matches. The DNA for the CDR3 is TGTGCCAGCAGCCCTCGGACAGGGGGAGGCTACACCTTC. Its protein is CASSPRTGGGYTF.

The rearrangement uses TRBV6-1 and TRBJ2-7; perhaps TRBD2 as D (6 bases). Germline lookup yields CDR1 MNHNS and CDR2 SASEGT. The V end was cut by 3 bases, the J end by 7 bases, with 13 bases between. This CDR3 is 13 amino acids long. Here the CDR3 reads CASSDLRGMEQYF. DNA of the CDR3: TGTGCCAGCAGTGACCTTCGGGGGATGGAGCAGTACTTC.

This chain joins TRBV2 and TRBJ2-7, with 9 nucleotides matching TRBD1. Germline V gene lookup returns CDR1 SNHLY and CDR2 FYNNEI. With V trimmed by 5 bases and J by 3 bases, 5 bases remained unmatched. The CDR3 runs to 14 residues. The CDR3 protein is CASSRQGEFYEQYF. The CDR3 nucleotides are TGTGCCAGCAGTAGACAGGGGGAATTCTACGAGCAGTACTTC.

The gene calls are TRBV18 and TRBJ2-5; possible D gene TRBD2, 6 bases. The CDR3 loop spans 15 amino acids. V was clipped by 3 bases and J by 4 bases, with 15 bases between them. Germline V gene lookup returns CDR1 KGHSH and CDR2 LQKENI. The CDR3 coding sequence is TGTGCCAGCTCACCTCCGGTAGACGGGGGAGAGACCCAGTACTTC. Its protein product is CASSPPVDGGETQYF.

This clone is a singleton in its sample. The chain joins TRBV5-6 to TRBJ1-6, with D tentatively TRBD1 (5 bases). This CDR3 region has 15 residues. Germline assignment: CDR1 SGHDT and CDR2 YYEEEE. V lost 2 bases to trimming and J lost 5 bases, with 11 bases between them. CDR3 residues: CASSFGGANNSPLHF. The CDR3, as DNA: TGTGCCAGCAGCTTTGGTGGGGCAAATAATTCACCCCTCCACTTT. The full variable domain, with the rest looked up from reference TRBV5-6 and TRBJ1-6, is DAGVTQSPTHLIKTRGQQVTLRCSPKSGHDTVSWYQQALGQGPQFIFQYYEEEERQRGNFPDRFSGHQFPNYSSELNVNALLLGDSALYLCASSFGGANNSPLHFGNGTRLTVT.